This is a list of T cell receptor beta chains from one sample in a study of cytomegalovirus exposure and HLA in healthy donors. Sequencing used immunoSEQ multiplex PCR; TCRdb keeps in-frame clones, though not all of them. The table records 190,000 or so clones, 79% of them present only once. The sample consisted of PBMCs. The receptors shown here come from a girl aged 10 to 17 in good health and CMV-seropositive. Both conserved end residues are part of each CDR3. The D gene is left open where the match is weak. Clone sizes are given selectively: once, few, many, or a class where the clone is expanded.

J,size,D,length,V,DNA,CDR3
TRBJ2-5,NA,NA,11,TRBV7-9,TGTGCCAGCAGGGTGGCTGAGACCCAGTACTTC,CASRVAETQYF
TRBJ1-1,NA,NA,15,TRBV19,TGTGCCAGTACCCCGGGGGGGCGAAGTACCACTGAAGCTTTCTTT,CASTPGGRSTTEAFF
TRBJ2-7,few,NA,12,TRBV10-3,TGTGCCATCAGTGAGTCCGGTAGAGAGCAGTACTTC,CAISESGREQYF
TRBJ1-3,NA,NA,12,TRBV7-6,TGTGCCAGCAGCTTGGGCGGAAACACCATATATTTT,CASSLGGNTIYF
TRBJ2-3,few,TRBD2,15,TRBV6-5,TGTGCCAGCAGTCTGACTAGCGGGGGTGGAGATACGCAGTATTTT,CASSLTSGGGDTQYF
TRBJ2-5,NA,TRBD1,14,TRBV18,TGTGCCAGCTCACCGAGGGACAGTCAAGAGACCCAGTACTTC,CASSPRDSQETQYF
TRBJ2-5,NA,NA,16,TRBV4-3,TGCGCCAGCAGCCAAGATTTTCTCAGTATACAAGAGACCCAGTACTTC,CASSQDFLSIQETQYF
TRBJ1-1,NA,TRBD1,16,TRBV15,TGTGCCACCAGCAGAGTGAGGGACAGTATGAACACTGAAGCTTTCTTT,CATSRVRDSMNTEAFF
TRBJ1-1,once,TRBD1,14,TRBV11-2,TGTGCCAGCAGCCGGACAGGGGCGAACACTGAAGCTTTCTTT,CASSRTGANTEAFF
TRBJ1-2,NA,NA,14,TRBV7-2,TGTGCCAGCAGCCCCGCTGCGTCTAACTATGGCTACACCTTC,CASSPAASNYGYTF
TRBJ1-2,NA,NA,14,TRBV11-2,TGTGCCAGCAGCTTAGTGGGGTGGGAGTATGGCTACACCTTC,CASSLVGWEYGYTF
TRBJ1-2,NA,NA,14,TRBV6-5,TGTGCCAGCAGGGCCCCGGGATCTAACTATGGCTACACCTTC,CASRAPGSNYGYTF
TRBJ1-6,NA,NA,15,TRBV6-1,TGTGCCAGCAGTGAAGCAGGGGTCTATAATTCACCCCTCCACTTT,CASSEAGVYNSPLHF
TRBJ2-7,NA,NA,15,TRBV11-2,TGTGCCAGCAGCTTGGGGGCGGGTGGGACCTACGAGCAGTACTTC,CASSLGAGGTYEQYF
TRBJ2-1,NA,NA,17,TRBV4-1,TGCGCCAGCAGCCAAAGGGACTCCTATATCTCCTACAATGAGCAGTTCTTC,CASSQRDSYISYNEQFF
TRBJ2-7,NA,TRBD1,14,TRBV11-3,TGTGCCAGCAGCCGCGGGACAGGGGGCCTCGAGCAGTACTTC,CASSRGTGGLEQYF
TRBJ1-3,few,NA,16,TRBV9,TGTGCCAGCAGCGTAGCACAGGCTGTTACTGGAAACACCATATATTTT,CASSVAQAVTGNTIYF
TRBJ1-6,NA,TRBD1,16,TRBV7-2,TGTGCCAGCAGCAAAGCCTCCGGGACAGGGTCCTCACCCCTCCACTTT,CASSKASGTGSSPLHF
TRBJ1-4,once,NA,14,TRBV18,TGTGCCAGCTCACCCTGGGCCGGTAATGAAAAACTGTTTTTT,CASSPWAGNEKLFF
TRBJ1-5,NA,NA,14,TRBV6-1,TGTGCCAGCAGTGAATGGGCTGGGTTTTGGCCCCAGCATTTT,CASSEWAGFWPQHF
TRBJ1-5,few,NA,13,TRBV4-1,TGCGCCAGCAGCCAAGACCAGTACCAGCCCCAGCATTTT,CASSQDQYQPQHF
TRBJ2-5,NA,TRBD2,15,TRBV5-4,TGTGCCAGCCAAACTAGCGGGGGGGTTCAAGAGACCCAGTACTTC,CASQTSGGVQETQYF
TRBJ2-7,NA,NA,13,TRBV7-2,TGTGCCAGCAGCCAAGGAGTAGCCTACGAGCAGTACTTC,CASSQGVAYEQYF